The 32 T cell receptor beta chains below were found in one sample sequenced in a study of cytomegalovirus exposure and HLA in healthy donors (dated by TCRdb to about 2017). Preparation of the library involved the immunoSEQ multiplex PCR assay. For the multiplex PCR, a mixture combining 60 forward primers for TCR Vbeta segments and 13 reverse primers for TCR Jbeta segments was used. Not all clones reach the TCRdb copy of this immuneACCESS table, which keeps in-frame sequences only. Checked studies attribute under half of the gap to unresolved V genes and leave the rest unexplained. The sample records 150,000 to 200,000 clones, just over 75% of which are singletons. The ten biggest clones cover just over 2% of the sample. Sequenced material: PBMCs. The receptors come from a woman aged 25 to 39 in good health and CMV-seropositive.

The chain links TRBV13 to TRBJ2-1; 7 bases are shared with TRBD2. The germline CDR1 and CDR2 sequences are PRHDT and FYEKMQ (reference sequence). Trimming cost V 6 bases and J 7 bases; bases outside gene matches: 12. The CDR3 consists of 15 residues. This CDR3 reads CASSMSPQAGNEQFF. The DNA of the CDR3 is TGTGCCAGCAGTATGTCACCCCAAGCGGGGAATGAGCAGTTCTTC.

The chain links TRBV6-5 to TRBJ2-3; possibly TRBD2 for D (6 bases). The germline V and J ends were trimmed by 6 bases and 2 bases, with 15 bases remaining between them. Germline CDR1 reads MNHEY; CDR2 reads SVGAGI. The CDR3 covers 15 residues. The CDR3 coding sequence is TGTGCCAGCAGGGAGGGACCATCGCCCACAGATACGCAGTATTTT. Protein product: CASREGPSPTDTQYF.

This clone was picked up a small number of times. This rearrangement joins TRBV5-5 to TRBJ1-2; D is uncertain. This CDR3 has 15 residues. The V gene lost 1 base and the J gene lost 3 bases, with 13 bases spanning the gap. Germline V gene sequence: CDR1 SGHKS, CDR2 YYEKEE (reference sequence). The CDR3: CASSLNTGLDYGYTF. The CDR3 DNA sequence: TGTGCCAGCAGCTTGAATACGGGTTTGGACTATGGCTACACCTTC.

As to this clone: The identical CDR3 is also encoded by other nucleotide sequences in the sample. This chain joins TRBV5-1 and TRBJ1-1; 12 bases map to TRBD1. The CDR3 extends over 16 amino acids. The J segment lost 4 bases and the V segment lost 4 bases, leaving 8 bases of the junction unmatched. In germline, CDR1 is SGHRS, CDR2 YFSETQ. CDR3 DNA sequence: TGCGCCAGCAGCCCTGGGACAGGGGGCGCAGGCACTGAAGCTTTCTTT. It yields the protein CASSPGTGGAGTEAFF. The full variable domain, its missing parts supplied by reference TRBV5-1 and TRBJ1-1, is KAGVTQTPRYLIKTRGQQVTLSCSPISGHRSVSWYQQTPGQGLQFLFEYFSETQRNKGNFPGRFSGRQFSNSRSEMNVSTLELGDSALYLCASSPGTGGAGTEAFFGQGTRLTVV.

The genes are TRBV19 and TRBJ2-2; 9 bases map to TRBD1. The ends lost 6 bases at V and 5 bases at J; junction bases unmatched: 7. Germline V gene data show CDR1 as LNHDA and CDR2 as SQIVND (reference sequence). This CDR3 is built from 15 residues. The CDR3 reads CASRSGTGWTGELFF. The CDR3 DNA is TGTGCCAGTAGATCCGGGACAGGGTGGACCGGGGAGCTGTTTTTT.

The CDR3 nucleotides read TGTGCCAGCAGTCTTCAGTCGCCCTCCTACAATGAGCAGTTCTTC. As protein: CASSLQSPSYNEQFF. The chain carries TRBV27 and TRBJ2-1; the D is unclear. V lost 5 bases to trimming and J lost 0 bases, with 11 bases between them. Germline CDR1 and CDR2: MNHEY and SMNVEV (reference sequence). This CDR3 has 15 amino acids.

V is TRBV9 and J is TRBJ1-2; no reliable D call. Per the germline V gene, CDR1 is SGDLS and CDR2 is YYNGEE. The CDR3 is made up of 14 amino acids. The ends were cut back, 0 bases at V and 4 bases at J, with 10 bases in the middle. Here the CDR3 reads CASSVARGTYGYTF. In DNA form, the CDR3 reads TGTGCCAGCAGCGTAGCTCGGGGAACCTATGGCTACACCTTC.

This clone was counted only a few times. The chain couples TRBV7-9 to TRBJ1-2; tentative D call: TRBD1 (6 bases). The CDR3 runs 16 residues. V shed 1 base and J shed 5 bases, with 17 bases lying between them. Germline CDR1 is SEHNR and CDR2 is FQNEAQ (reference sequence). The CDR3 protein is CASSLEGEYWLYGYTF. The CDR3 nucleotides read TGTGCCAGCAGCTTAGAGGGGGAATATTGGCTTTATGGCTACACCTTC.

The rearrangement joins TRBV12-5 to TRBJ1-2; no reliable D call. The ends were cut back, 4 bases at V and 6 bases at J, with 9 bases in the middle. Germline V CDR1 and CDR2: LGHNT, FRNRAP. The CDR3 runs to 12 residues. DNA for the CDR3: TGTGCTAGTGGTTCTGAGGTTAATGGCTACACCTTC. As protein: CASGSEVNGYTF.

This clone occurred a few times. The rearrangement uses TRBV18 and TRBJ1-4; D is possibly TRBD1 (5 bases). CDR1 and CDR2 (germline): KGHSH, LQKENI. The CDR3 consists of 15 residues. V lost 4 bases and J 4 bases, leaving 13 bases between the germline ends. This chain's CDR3 is CASSHSIGVNEKLFF. In DNA, the CDR3 is TGTGCCAGCTCACATTCGATAGGGGTTAATGAAAAACTGTTTTTT.

The V gene is TRBV5-1, the J gene TRBJ2-3; TRBD2 agrees at 8 bases. V lost 3 bases and J lost 1; bases outside the gene matches: 10. Germline CDR1 SGHRS, CDR2 YFSETQ. CDR3 length: 17 amino acids. The CDR3 nucleotides are TGCGCCAGCAGCTCCGCGCCAGCGGGAGTGGGCACAGATACGCAGTATTTT. Protein product: CASSSAPAGVGTDTQYF.

This clone was counted a few times. This rearrangement joins TRBV27 to TRBJ2-3; D is possibly TRBD2 (7 bases). The germline CDR1 and CDR2 sequences are MNHEY and SMNVEV (reference sequence). CDR3 length: 17 residues. V was shortened by 2 bases and J by 2 bases, with 17 bases between the two germline ends. The CDR3: CASSLHGRGRDTDTQYF. DNA for the CDR3: TGTGCCAGCAGTTTACATGGGCGGGGGCGGGACACAGATACGCAGTATTTT.

The chain combines TRBV6-6 with TRBJ2-7, with TRBD2 matching 7 bases. The CDR3 is 10 residues long. Per germline, CDR1 MNHNY and CDR2 SVGAGI (reference sequence). The ends lost 10 bases at V and 6 bases at J; junction bases unmatched: 3. The CDR3 bases are TGTGCCACTGGGGGGGGCGAGCAGTACTTC. Amino acids: CATGGGEQYF.

The genes are TRBV30 and TRBJ1-3; D is unclear. This CDR3 has 14 residues. Germline V gene sequence: CDR1 GTSNPN, CDR2 SVGIG (reference sequence). V dropped 0 bases and J dropped 3 bases, with 9 bases sitting between them. CDR3 in DNA: TGTGCCTGGAGTGTACGAGGGAATGGAAACACCATATATTTT. This translates into CAWSVRGNGNTIYF.

This clone was observed a single time. This chain connects TRBV10-3 to TRBJ1-2; TRBD1 agrees at 11 bases. V shed 10 bases and J 7 bases; nucleotides not matched to a gene: 14. The CDR3 is 15 amino acids. Per germline, CDR1 ENHRY and CDR2 SYGVKD. In nucleotides, the CDR3 is TGTGCCACCCAAGGCGGAGGGACAGGGGGGGGTGGCTACACCTTC. It encodes CATQGGGTGGGGYTF.

CDR3: CASSPQAGLYEQYF. The CDR3 DNA sequence: TGCGCCAGCAGCCCGCAGGCAGGGCTCTACGAGCAGTACTTC. The chain is built from TRBV5-1 and TRBJ2-7; possible D gene TRBD1, 5 bases. Trimming removed 4 bases from V and 3 bases from J, with 14 bases in between. Germline V gene sequence: CDR1 SGHRS, CDR2 YFSETQ. The CDR3 has 14 residues.

This chain joins TRBV5-1 and TRBJ2-7, with 11 bases matching TRBD2. After removal of 2 bases from V and 3 bases from J, the junction contained 10 bases not matched to a gene. The CDR3 runs 17 residues. CDR1 is SGHRS and CDR2 is YFSETQ in the germline V gene. Here the CDR3 reads CASSFRPGLAENYEQYF. As DNA, the CDR3 is TGCGCCAGCAGCTTCAGACCGGGACTAGCGGAGAACTACGAGCAGTACTTC.

V gene TRBV9 combines with J gene TRBJ2-1; 9 nucleotides match TRBD2. The CDR3 has 15 residues. CDR1 is SGDLS, CDR2 YYNGEE, per germline. Trimming at V came to 2 bases and at J to 3 bases, leaving 3 bases not matched to a gene. The CDR3 nucleotides are TGTGCCAGCAGCGTTCTGACTAGCGGCTACAATGAGCAGTTCTTC. This gives the protein CASSVLTSGYNEQFF.

J is TRBJ2-3 and V is TRBV11-2, with 16 bases lining up with TRBD2. The junction had 9 bases not matched to a gene; V was cut back by 5 bases and J by 4 bases. Germline V gives CDR1 SGHAT, CDR2 FQNNGV. The CDR3 consists of 18 residues. Here the CDR3 DNA reads TGTGCCAGCAGCCGAGGGACTAGCGGGGGGGCCGGGGCAGATACGCAGTATTTT. Translated, it gives CASSRGTSGGAGADTQYF.

This sequence joins TRBV7-9 and TRBJ1-2; a possible D gene is TRBD1 (6 bases). CDR3 length equals 14 residues. CDR1 is SEHNR and CDR2 is FQNEAQ in the germline V gene (reference sequence). V was clipped by 7 bases and J by 0 bases, with 12 bases between them. This chain's CDR3 is CASTFTGTNYGYTF. The CDR3 coding sequence is TGTGCCAGCACCTTTACAGGGACTAACTATGGCTACACCTTC.

The chain has TRBV29-1 and TRBJ1-1, with 11 bases fitting TRBD1. Unmatched junction bases numbered 5, after V lost 4 bases and J lost 1 base. CDR3 length: 15 amino acids. Germline V gene sequence: CDR1 SQVTM, CDR2 ANQGSEA. CDR3 sequence (DNA): TGCAGCGTTGCAAGGACAGGGGGCCAGAACACTGAAGCTTTCTTT. As protein: CSVARTGGQNTEAFF.

The J gene is TRBJ1-1, the V gene TRBV27; possible D gene TRBD1, 6 bases. Germline V CDR1 and CDR2: MNHEY, SMNVEV (reference sequence). The ends were cut back, 1 base at V and 4 bases at J, with 19 bases in the middle. This CDR3 is 17 amino acids long. CDR3 in amino acids: CASSLFTAYKGGTEAFF. The CDR3 DNA is TGTGCCAGCAGTTTATTTACGGCATATAAAGGGGGCACTGAAGCTTTCTTT.

The chain's CDR3 is CASSQTSGGQDTQYF. CDR3 sequence (DNA): TGCGCCAGCAGTCAGACTAGCGGTGGGCAAGATACGCAGTATTTT. The chain has TRBV4-1 and TRBJ2-3; 9 bases agree with TRBD2. J gave up 5 bases and V 6 bases, and 9 bases lay outside the gene matches. Germline CDR1 is MGHRA and CDR2 is YSYEKL. The CDR3 is made up of 15 amino acids.

This clone appeared a single time. The V call is TRBV5-1, the J call TRBJ2-2; tentatively, D is TRBD2 (7 bases). The germline V gene encodes CDR1 SGHRS and CDR2 YFSETQ. Trimming took 5 bases from V and 0 from J, leaving 14 bases between them. There are 16 residues in the CDR3. The DNA for the CDR3 is TGCGCCAGCAGTCCGGGGGGCGGCTCGAACACCGGGGAGCTGTTTTTT. Amino acids: CASSPGGGSNTGELFF.

In this sample, this clone turned up a few times. J is TRBJ1-2 and V is TRBV25-1; no reliable D call. The length of the CDR3 is 12 residues. CDR1 and CDR2 (germline): MGHDK, SYGVNS. The V end was cut by 2 bases, the J end by 8 bases, with 9 bases between. The CDR3: CASSERPGGYTF. CDR3 bases: TGTGCCAGCAGTGAAAGACCGGGAGGCTACACCTTC.

The rearrangement links TRBV27 to TRBJ1-1; D is ambiguous. Germline V gene data show CDR1 as MNHEY and CDR2 as SMNVEV (reference sequence). V was cut by 3 bases and J by 0 bases, with 14 bases left in between. This CDR3 spans 16 amino acids. The DNA for the CDR3 is TGTGCCAGCAGTTTCATGGGCAGTCCAATGAACACTGAAGCTTTCTTT. It translates to CASSFMGSPMNTEAFF.

The count of this clone is one. One end of the junction does not line up with germline, which may come from a read error. The chain carries TRBV7-9 and TRBJ2-1; no definite D call. Germline V gene sequence: CDR1 SEHNR, CDR2 FQNEAQ (reference sequence). The CDR3 has 12 amino acids. CDR3 nucleotide sequence: TGTTCCAGCAGCCTCGTCTACAATGAGCAGTTCTTC. Its translation is CSSSLVYNEQFF.

The chain is built from TRBV29-1 and TRBJ1-6; 7 bases are shared with TRBD1. V dropped 7 bases and J dropped 8; count of bases not matched to a gene: 8. The CDR3 length is 13 residues. Germline V gene sequence: CDR1 SQVTM, CDR2 ANQGSEA. The chain's CDR3 is CSARQGGDSPLHF. CDR3 DNA: TGCAGCGCAAGACAGGGCGGTGATTCACCCCTCCACTTT.

This clone has just a few counts. This chain joins TRBV28 and TRBJ2-5, with TRBD1 matching 7 bases. Germline V gives CDR1 MDHEN, CDR2 SYDVKM. Losses at the gene ends were 2 bases for V and 5 bases for J; bases not matched to a gene: 8. The CDR3 consists of 15 residues. The DNA for the CDR3 is TGTGCCAGCAGTTTAACAAGGGGGCGCGGGGAGACCCAGTACTTC. This encodes CASSLTRGRGETQYF. The full variable domain, completed using reference TRBV28 and TRBJ2-5, is DVKVTQSSRYLVKRTGEKVFLECVQDMDHENMFWYRQDPGLGLRLIYFSYDVKMKEKGDIPEGYSVSREKKERFSLILESASTNQTSMYLCASSLTRGRGETQYFGPGTRLLVL.

V and J are TRBV5-5 and TRBJ1-5; D ambiguous. The V end was cut by 4 bases, the J end by 3 bases, with 14 bases between. The CDR3 length is 15 residues. The germline CDR1 and CDR2 sequences are SGHKS and YYEKEE (reference sequence). CDR3 coding DNA: TGTGCCAGCAGCCGTACAGACGGCGACAATCAGCCCCAGCATTTT. Its protein product is CASSRTDGDNQPQHF.

The chain combines TRBV6-5 with TRBJ1-2; D remains ambiguous. The CDR3 consists of 13 residues. Germline V gene lookup returns CDR1 MNHEY and CDR2 SVGAGI. V dropped 5 bases and J dropped 4 bases, with 11 bases sitting between them. CDR3 nucleotide sequence: TGTGCCAGCAGTCGCCACTCATCCTATGGCTACACCTTC. Protein sequence: CASSRHSSYGYTF.

This chain links TRBV9 with TRBJ2-7; tentative D call: TRBD1 (6 bases). Germline CDR1 reads SGDLS; CDR2 reads YYNGEE. The CDR3 spans 14 residues. V lost 4 bases and J 4 bases, leaving 15 bases between the germline ends. The CDR3 DNA follows: TGTGCCAGCAGCACCACCTCGGACAGATACGAGCAGTACTTC. Translation: CASSTTSDRYEQYF.